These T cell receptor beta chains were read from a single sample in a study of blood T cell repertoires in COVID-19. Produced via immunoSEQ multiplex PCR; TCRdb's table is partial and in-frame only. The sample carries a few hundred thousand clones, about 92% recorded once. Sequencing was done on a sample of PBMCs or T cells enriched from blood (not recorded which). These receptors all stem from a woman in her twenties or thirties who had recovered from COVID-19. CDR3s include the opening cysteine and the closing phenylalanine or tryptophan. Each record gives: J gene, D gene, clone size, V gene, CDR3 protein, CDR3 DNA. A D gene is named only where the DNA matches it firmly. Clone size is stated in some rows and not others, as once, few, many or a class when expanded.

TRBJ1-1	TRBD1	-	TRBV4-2	CASSQEGSRGAKAEAFF	TGTGCCAGCAGCCAAGAGGGGTCCAGGGGGGCAAAAGCTGAAGCTTTCTTT
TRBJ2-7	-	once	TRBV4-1	CASSQDYGSSYEQYF	TGCGCCAGCAGCCAAGATTACGGGTCTTCCTACGAGCAGTACTTC
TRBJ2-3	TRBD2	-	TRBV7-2	CASSSPGTSGSRDTQYF	TGTGCCAGCAGCTCACCTGGGACTAGCGGGAGTCGGGATACGCAGTATTTT
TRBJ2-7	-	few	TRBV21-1	CANRDRGHPYEQYF	TGTGCCAACCGGGACAGGGGCCATCCCTACGAGCAGTACTTC
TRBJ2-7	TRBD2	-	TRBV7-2	CASSLSAGDSYEQYF	TGTGCCAGCAGCTTATCTGCGGGAGACTCCTACGAGCAGTACTTC
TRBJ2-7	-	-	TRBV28	CASSLAGSSYEQYF	TGTGCCAGCAGTTTGGCGGGTAGCTCCTACGAGCAGTACTTC
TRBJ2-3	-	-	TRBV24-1	CATSALGGYSSTDTQYF	TGTGCCACCAGTGCCCTTGGAGGGTATTCAAGCACAGATACGCAGTATTTT
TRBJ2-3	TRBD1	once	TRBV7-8	CASRRYRGGTDTQYF	TGTGCCAGCAGAAGGTACAGGGGAGGCACAGATACGCAGTATTTT
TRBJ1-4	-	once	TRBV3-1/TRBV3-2	CASSLHWGGDEKLFF	TGTGCCAGCAGTCTACACTGGGGCGGGGATGAAAAACTGTTTTTT
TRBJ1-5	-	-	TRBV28	CASTSGNNQPQHF	TGTGCCAGCACCAGCGGCAACAATCAGCCCCAGCATTTT
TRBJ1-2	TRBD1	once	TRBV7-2	CASSGQGAGYGYTF	TGTGCCAGCAGCGGACAGGGGGCGGGCTATGGCTACACCTTC
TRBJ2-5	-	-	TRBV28	CASSSPDRYQETQYF	TGTGCCAGCAGTTCCCCTGACAGGTACCAAGAGACCCAGTACTTC
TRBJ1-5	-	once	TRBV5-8	CASSPADRTTYSNQPQHF	TGTGCCAGCAGCCCGGCAGACAGGACGACTTATAGCAATCAGCCCCAGCATTTT
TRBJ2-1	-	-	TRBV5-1	CASSLSFGGFRDNEQFF	TGCGCCAGCAGCTTGTCGTTTGGGGGGTTTAGGGACAATGAGCAGTTCTTC
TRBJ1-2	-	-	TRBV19	CASSPDTAYYGYTF	TGTGCCAGTAGTCCGGACACCGCCTACTATGGCTACACCTTC
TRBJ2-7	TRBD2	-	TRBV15	CATSSPIAGGSDEQYF	TGTGCCACCAGCAGTCCAATAGCGGGGGGATCCGACGAGCAGTACTTC
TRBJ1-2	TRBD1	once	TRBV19	CASSMEGGGYGYTF	TGTGCCAGTAGTATGGAAGGGGGCGGCTATGGCTACACCTTC
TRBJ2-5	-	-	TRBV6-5	CASSRETQYF	TGTGCCAGCAGCCGGGAGACCCAGTACTTC
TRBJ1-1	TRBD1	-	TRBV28	CASSLGTGEFTEAFF	TGTGCCAGCAGTTTGGGGACAGGGGAGTTCACTGAAGCTTTCTTT
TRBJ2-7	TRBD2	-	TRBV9	CASSSGLGTYEQYF	TGTGCCAGCAGCTCGGGACTAGGTACCTACGAGCAGTACTTC
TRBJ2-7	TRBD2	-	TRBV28	CASSVASGGAGKQYF	TGTGCCAGCAGTGTCGCTAGCGGGGGGGCGGGAAAGCAGTACTTC
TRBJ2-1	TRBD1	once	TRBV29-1	CSVEGHQTRDRGSNEQFF	TGCAGCGTTGAGGGACATCAAACCCGGGACAGGGGGAGCAATGAGCAGTTCTTC
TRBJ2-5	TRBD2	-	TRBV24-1	CATSGFGAGGGETQYF	TGTGCCACCAGTGGATTTGGGGCGGGAGGAGGGGAGACCCAGTACTTC
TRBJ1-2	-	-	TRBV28	CASSSGQIYGYTF	TGTGCCAGCAGCTCCGGACAGATCTATGGCTACACCTTC
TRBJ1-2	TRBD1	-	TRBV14	CASSTSTGGLEGYTF	TGTGCCAGCAGCACATCTACAGGGGGCCTAGAGGGCTACACCTTC
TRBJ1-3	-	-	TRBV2	CASRSPGNTIYF	TGTGCCAGCCGAAGCCCTGGAAACACCATATATTTT
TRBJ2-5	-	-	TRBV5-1	CASSSPTVETQYF	TGCGCCAGCAGCTCTCCGACAGTAGAGACCCAGTACTTC
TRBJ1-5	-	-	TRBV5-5	CASSFIWGHSNQPQHF	TGTGCCAGCAGCTTTATATGGGGGCACAGCAATCAGCCCCAGCATTTT
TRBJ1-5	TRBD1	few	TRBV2	CASSGTGGFQPQHF	TGTGCCAGCAGTGGGACAGGGGGCTTTCAGCCCCAGCATTTT
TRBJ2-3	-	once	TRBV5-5	CASSRQTGTDTQYF	TGTGCCAGCAGCCGCCAGACGGGGACAGATACGCAGTATTTT
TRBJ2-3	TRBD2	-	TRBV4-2	CASSHGGTSGGATDTQYF	TGTGCCAGCAGCCACGGTGGGACTAGCGGGGGGGCAACAGATACGCAGTATTTT
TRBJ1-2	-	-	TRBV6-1	CASSELLENYGYTF	TGTGCCAGCAGTGAGCTTCTGGAGAACTATGGCTACACCTTC
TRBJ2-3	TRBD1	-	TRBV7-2	CASSLVGTEDTQYF	TGTGCCAGCAGCTTAGTAGGGACAGAAGATACGCAGTATTTT
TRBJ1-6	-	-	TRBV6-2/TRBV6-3	CASSYGPSPLHF	TGTGCCAGCAGTTACGGGCCTTCACCCCTCCACTTT
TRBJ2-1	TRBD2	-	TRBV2	CASRISGGPYNEQFF	TGTGCCAGCAGGATTAGCGGGGGCCCCTACAATGAGCAGTTCTTC
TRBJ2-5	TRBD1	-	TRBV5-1	CASSLDGQGTKTQYF	TGCGCCAGCAGCTTGGACGGACAGGGGACGAAGACCCAGTACTTC
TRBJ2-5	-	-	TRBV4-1	CASSDIWRSEETQYF	TGCGCCAGCAGCGATATATGGCGGTCTGAAGAGACCCAGTACTTC
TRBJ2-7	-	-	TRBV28	CASSLQGPAAYEQYF	TGTGCCAGCAGTTTACAGGGCCCCGCAGCATACGAGCAGTACTTC
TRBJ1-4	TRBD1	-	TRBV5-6	CASSATGGNEKLFF	TGTGCCAGCAGCGCAACAGGGGGCAACGAAAAACTGTTTTTT
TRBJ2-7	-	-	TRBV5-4	CASSLALGEVNEQYF	TGTGCCAGCAGCTTGGCCCTAGGTGAGGTGAACGAGCAGTACTTC